A single sample is the source of the 10 T cell receptor beta chains below, sequenced in a study of early T cells in non-severe SARS-CoV-2 infection. TCRdb re-derived calls from the 5' RACE reads in MiXCR, one entry per CDR3 protein. In the table there are about 98,000 distinct CDR3 sequences, about 15% of which are singletons. Sequenced: whole blood. The receptor set was obtained from an adult who was a healthcare worker with PCR-confirmed SARS-CoV-2 infection or an uninfected control (not recorded which).

The chain combines TRBV27 with TRBJ2-4; D remains unclear. The V end lost 0 bases, the J end lost 8 bases, and 14 bases lay between the germline ends. This CDR3 spans 15 amino acids. Per the germline V gene, CDR1 is MNHEY and CDR2 is SMNVEV (reference sequence). The CDR3 sequence: CASSLSGPRRDIQYF. The CDR3 coding sequence is TGTGCCAGCAGTTTATCCGGGCCTCGTAGGGACATTCAGTACTTC.

In this sample, this clonotype turned up a few times. The chain employs TRBV7-9 and TRBJ1-1; unclear D gene. Germline-derived CDR1 and CDR2 are SEHNR and FQNEAQ (reference sequence). V was pared by 1 base and J by 7 bases, with 1 base between. This CDR3 is built from 10 residues. CDR3 sequence reads: CASSLVEAFF. The CDR3 nucleotides are TGTGCCAGCAGCTTAGTTGAAGCTTTCTTT.

This clonotype was recorded at least ten times. The J gene is TRBJ2-3, the V gene TRBV7-3; no definite D call. The CDR3 sequence is 14 residues long. V lost 5 bases to trimming and J lost 1 base, with 10 bases between them. Germline lookup yields CDR1 SGHTA and CDR2 FQGTGA. CDR3 loop: CASSPIRGTDTQYF. CDR3 coding DNA: TGTGCCAGCAGCCCCATAAGGGGCACAGATACGCAGTATTTT.

This clonotype turned up a few times. This chain uses TRBV29-1 with TRBJ1-2, with TRBD1 matching 7 bases. The CDR3 spans 14 residues. Germline assignment: CDR1 SQVTM and CDR2 ANQGSEA. V was clipped by 5 bases and J by 3 bases; unmatched bases: 9. CDR3 in amino acids: CSVMVDRNDYGYTF. As DNA, the CDR3 is TGCAGCGTTATGGTGGACAGGAATGACTATGGCTACACCTTC.

This clonotype was counted once. This sequence joins TRBV5-1 and TRBJ2-1; the match to TRBD2 covers 7 bases. CDR1 and CDR2 from the germline V gene are SGHRS and YFSETQ. V was pared by 6 bases and J by 8 bases, with 14 bases of the junction left unmatched. The CDR3 sequence is 15 residues long. CDR3 bases: TGCGCCAGCAATCGTAATCTGGCGGGAGCGGATGAGCAGTTCTTC. Translation: CASNRNLAGADEQFF.

This chain uses TRBV3-1 with TRBJ1-5; TRBD1 is a possible D gene (6 bases). This CDR3 is 15 amino acids long. Trimming stripped 0 bases from V and 7 bases from J, with 13 bases between. From germline, CDR1 is LGHDT and CDR2 YNNKEL (reference sequence). The CDR3 DNA is TGTGCCAGCAGCCAAGAAGGGGGAAGCGGCCAGCCCCAGCATTTT. It codes for CASSQEGGSGQPQHF.

This clonotype was counted between two and nine times. The chain joins TRBV7-9 to TRBJ2-5; 8 nucleotides line up with TRBD1. V gave up 4 bases and J gave up 2 bases; unmatched junction bases: 0. This CDR3 has 13 amino acids. The germline V gene encodes CDR1 SEHNR and CDR2 FQNEAQ (reference sequence). The CDR3 sequence is CASSWTGQETQYF. The CDR3 DNA sequence: TGTGCCAGCAGCTGGACAGGGCAAGAGACCCAGTACTTC.

This clonotype was observed at least ten times. The rearrangement joins TRBV10-2 to TRBJ2-1, with 7 bases matching TRBD2. V trimming: 8 bases; J trimming: 9 bases; junction bases outside the gene matches: 10. The CDR3 spans 13 residues. Germline V gene sequence: CDR1 WSHSY, CDR2 SAAADI. CDR3 bases: TGCGCCAGCCGAAGGGCGGGAGCGGCTGAGCAGTTCTTC. Translated, it gives CASRRAGAAEQFF.

This clonotype has at least ten counts. The V and J genes are TRBV7-9 and TRBJ2-1; a possible D gene is TRBD2 (5 bases). The germline V gene encodes CDR1 SEHNR and CDR2 FQNEAQ (reference sequence). V lost 8 bases and J 6 bases, leaving 11 bases between the germline ends. The length of the CDR3 is 12 residues. The CDR3 protein is CASAGLLNEQFF. Here the CDR3 DNA reads TGTGCCAGCGCGGGCCTACTCAATGAGCAGTTCTTC.

This clonotype was found a few times. The rearrangement uses TRBV6-2 or TRBV6-3 and TRBJ2-1, with 8 bases aligning to TRBD1. With V trimmed by 4 bases and J by 6 bases, 8 bases remained unmatched. The CDR3 is 15 residues long. Germline CDR1 reads MNHEY; CDR2 reads SVGEGT. CDR3 protein: CASSFTGGRGNEQFF. The CDR3 coding sequence is TGTGCCAGCAGTTTCACAGGGGGGCGAGGCAATGAGCAGTTCTTC.